These 20 T cell receptor beta chains originate from one sample sequenced in a study of cytomegalovirus exposure and HLA in healthy donors. With 60 Vbeta and 13 Jbeta primers, the PCR was carried out. Here immunoSEQ multiplex PCR was the method, and the copy in TCRdb shows in-frame clones only, minus some. The repertoire holds some 110,000 clones, with about 80% as singletons. Sequencing was done on a sample of PBMCs. The origin of the receptors is a man aged 45 to 65 in good health and CMV-seropositive.

The chain is built from TRBV19 and TRBJ2-5; 8 nucleotides line up with TRBD1. Germline V lookup: CDR1 LNHDA, CDR2 SQIVND (reference sequence). The CDR3 has 14 amino acids. V dropped 10 bases and J dropped 5; count of bases not matched to a gene: 12. The CDR3 DNA sequence: TGTGCCACACGGGACAGGTGGCGTATGGAGACCCAGTACTTC. Protein product: CATRDRWRMETQYF.

This clone occurred a few times. CDR3 nucleotides: TGTGCCATCCCTGACGGGTTAAGTGGAAACACCATATATTTT. Residues: CAIPDGLSGNTIYF. The chain links TRBV10-3 to TRBJ1-3, with D unresolved. V was shortened by 8 bases and J by 3 bases, with 14 bases between the two germline ends. Germline assignment: CDR1 ENHRY and CDR2 SYGVKD. This CDR3 region has 14 residues.

This clone turned up a few times. The rearrangement uses TRBV5-8 and TRBJ1-1, with 9 bases fitting TRBD1. V was pared by 3 bases and J by 6 bases, with 3 bases of the junction left unmatched. CDR3 length: 13 residues. Germline loops: CDR1 SGHTS, CDR2 YDEGEE. CDR3 DNA: TGTGCCAGCAGCTGGGACAGGGCTTCTGAAGCTTTCTTT. Translation gives CASSWDRASEAFF.

The chain links TRBV6-5 to TRBJ2-3, with 7 bases matching TRBD2. The CDR3 totals 15 residues. The V gene's germline CDR1 is MNHEY and CDR2 SVGAGI. The V and J ends lost 5 bases and 3 bases, in that order; junction bases with no gene match: 8. The CDR3 loop reads CASSRSGVGTDTQYF. Here the CDR3 DNA reads TGTGCCAGCAGTCGAAGCGGGGTCGGTACAGATACGCAGTATTTT.

V usage is TRBV28 and J usage is TRBJ1-2, with no clear D. The CDR3 spans 12 residues. Germline V CDR1 and CDR2: MDHEN, SYDVKM. The germline V and J ends were trimmed by 4 bases and 8 bases, with 11 bases remaining between them. The CDR3 bases are TGTGCCAGCAGTTCCTGGACGGGAGGCTACACCTTC. It encodes CASSSWTGGYTF.

This clone was seen only once. The chain has TRBV28 and TRBJ1-2; D is uncertain. Germline V gene data show CDR1 as MDHEN and CDR2 as SYDVKM. V was pared by 11 bases and J by 5 bases, with 15 bases between. The CDR3 is 12 residues long. CDR3 sequence reads: CAVMEGRYGYTF. CDR3 sequence (DNA): TGTGCCGTTATGGAGGGCAGATATGGCTACACCTTC.

V and J are TRBV5-1 and TRBJ2-1; D is uncertain. CDR1 and CDR2 from the germline V gene are SGHRS and YFSETQ. V shed 4 bases and J shed 10 bases, with 15 bases lying between them. The CDR3 runs to 13 residues. CDR3 DNA: TGCGCCAGCAGCCTAATGAGTTCGGAGGAGCAGTTCTTC. Protein product: CASSLMSSEEQFF.

The J gene is TRBJ1-2, the V gene TRBV10-1, with a tentative D call TRBD1 (5 bases). V shed 2 bases and J shed 0 bases, with 13 bases lying between them. The length of the CDR3 is 16 residues. Germline CDR1 reads WNHNN; CDR2 reads SYGVQD (reference sequence). The CDR3 is CASSEGLGLANYGYTF. The CDR3 DNA reads TGCGCCAGCAGTGAGGGTCTGGGACTAGCTAACTATGGCTACACCTTC.

This chain joins TRBV5-1 and TRBJ2-7, with TRBD1 matching over 9 bases. The CDR3 consists of 14 residues. CDR1 SGHRS and CDR2 YFSETQ come from the germline V gene. Germline trimming cut 2 bases from V and 6 bases from J; bases unmatched to any gene: 6. CDR3 protein: CASSLRTGAPEQYF. For the CDR3, the DNA is TGCGCCAGCAGCTTAAGGACAGGGGCACCCGAGCAGTACTTC.

The chain links TRBV29-1 to TRBJ1-1; 7 positions match TRBD1. The V and J ends lost 3 bases and 2 bases, in that order; junction bases with no gene match: 6. There are 14 residues in the CDR3. Germline lookup yields CDR1 SQVTM and CDR2 ANQGSEA. CDR3 sequence: CSVDYRGINTEAFF. The CDR3 DNA sequence: TGCAGCGTTGATTACAGGGGTATAAACACTGAAGCTTTCTTT.

With respect to this clone: At the DNA level, this CDR3 is encoded by other sequences in the same sample as well. The chain combines TRBV28 with TRBJ1-1; a possible D gene is TRBD1 (6 bases). Germline V gene sequence: CDR1 MDHEN, CDR2 SYDVKM. V dropped 7 bases and J dropped 1 base, with 16 bases sitting between them. The CDR3 extends over 15 amino acids. CDR3 sequence (DNA): TGTGCCAGCACTTCGATAGGGGGGGAGAACACTGAAGCTTTCTTT. Its translation: CASTSIGGENTEAFF. Drawing the rest from reference TRBV28 and TRBJ1-1, the complete variable domain is DVKVTQSSRYLVKRTGEKVFLECVQDMDHENMFWYRQDPGLGLRLIYFSYDVKMKEKGDIPEGYSVSREKKERFSLILESASTNQTSMYLCASTSIGGENTEAFFGQGTRLTVV.

V gene TRBV25-1 combines with J gene TRBJ1-3, with D possibly being TRBD1 (5 bases). CDR1 and CDR2 from the germline V gene are MGHDK and SYGVNS. The CDR3 totals 16 residues. Trimming shortened V by 1 base and J by 0 bases, and 10 bases separated the two germline ends. The CDR3 spells CASSEWGDHSGNTIYF. The CDR3 DNA follows: TGTGCCAGCAGTGAATGGGGCGACCACTCTGGAAACACCATATATTTT. The full variable domain, with the rest looked up from reference TRBV25-1 and TRBJ1-3, is EADIYQTPRYLVIGTGKKITLECSQTMGHDKMYWYQQDPGMELHLIHYSYGVNSTEKGDLSSESTVSRIRTEHFPLTLESARPSHTSQYLCASSEWGDHSGNTIYFGEGSWLTVV.

The genes are TRBV19 and TRBJ1-2; 10 nucleotides agree with TRBD1. The germline V gene encodes CDR1 LNHDA and CDR2 SQIVND (reference sequence). V trimming: 4 bases; J trimming: 4 bases; junction bases outside the gene matches: 15. The CDR3 extends over 18 amino acids. Here the CDR3 reads CASSTPYLDRGEGYGYTF. The CDR3 bases are TGTGCCAGTAGTACCCCCTATCTGGACAGGGGGGAAGGCTATGGCTACACCTTC. Together with reference TRBV19 and TRBJ1-2, the CDR3 gives the full variable domain: DGGITQSPKYLFRKEGQNVTLSCEQNLNHDAMYWYRQDPGQGLRLIYYSQIVNDFQKGDIAEGYSVSREKKESFPLTVTSAQKNPTAFYLCASSTPYLDRGEGYGYTFGSGTRLTVV.

This chain links TRBV6-5 with TRBJ2-7; TRBD1 is a possible D gene (6 bases). Looked up from germline, CDR1 is MNHEY and CDR2 is SVGAGI. This CDR3 is 15 amino acids long. V lost 0 bases and J lost 2, with 11 bases in between. The CDR3 DNA reads TGTGCCAGCAGTTACTCGGGCAGGGGCCCCTACGAGCAGTACTTC. This gives the protein CASSYSGRGPYEQYF.

The genes are TRBV5-6 and TRBJ2-3; D is unresolved. Germline V gene data show CDR1 as SGHDT and CDR2 as YYEEEE. V lost 2 bases and J lost 4, with 8 bases in between. The CDR3 extends over 13 amino acids. This CDR3 is CASSLRVPDTQYF. Written as DNA, the CDR3 is TGTGCCAGCAGCTTACGGGTCCCAGATACGCAGTATTTT.

DNA for the CDR3: TGTGCCTGGGGGCGGGACAGGAGGTCCTACGAGCAGTACTTC. Protein product: CAWGRDRRSYEQYF. The chain is built from TRBV30 and TRBJ2-7; 8 nucleotides line up with TRBD1. The CDR3 spans 14 residues. CDR1 is GTSNPN and CDR2 is SVGIG in the germline V gene (reference sequence). Trimming cost V 5 bases and J 1 base; bases outside gene matches: 7. Variable domain in full (rest from reference TRBV30 and TRBJ2-7): SQTIHQWPATLVQPVGSPLSLECTVEGTSNPNLYWYRQAAGRGLQLLFYSVGIGQISSEVPQNLSASRPQDRQFILSSKKLLLSDSGFYLCAWGRDRRSYEQYFGPGTRLTVT.

The V and J genes are TRBV7-8 and TRBJ2-1, with 11 bases matching TRBD2. The germline V gene encodes CDR1 SGHVS and CDR2 FQNEAQ. The CDR3 runs 14 residues. V was clipped by 3 bases and J by 10 bases; unmatched bases: 5. CDR3 loop: CASSLLAGGGEQFF. The CDR3 coding sequence is TGTGCCAGCAGCTTGCTAGCGGGGGGTGGGGAGCAGTTCTTC. The entire variable domain, with the rest obtained from reference TRBV7-8 and TRBJ2-1, is as follows: GAGVSQSPRYKVAKRGQDVALRCDPISGHVSLFWYQQALGQGPEFLTYFQNEAQLDKSGLPSDRFFAERPEGSVSTLKIQRTQQEDSAVYLCASSLLAGGGEQFFGPGTRLTVL.

CDR3 sequence (DNA): TGTGCCAGCATCTCTATGGCAGGTTCATACACTGAAGCTTTCTTT. This encodes CASISMAGSYTEAFF. The chain uses TRBV28 and TRBJ1-1; no clear D. V gave up 7 bases and J gave up 3 bases, with 18 bases separating them. Germline-derived CDR1 and CDR2 are MDHEN and SYDVKM. The CDR3 is 15 residues long. The full variable domain, completed using reference TRBV28 and TRBJ1-1, is DVKVTQSSRYLVKRTGEKVFLECVQDMDHENMFWYRQDPGLGLRLIYFSYDVKMKEKGDIPEGYSVSREKKERFSLILESASTNQTSMYLCASISMAGSYTEAFFGQGTRLTVV.

The CDR3 here is CASSSEVSSYEQYF. CDR3 nucleotide sequence: TGTGCCAGCAGTAGCGAGGTTAGCTCCTACGAGCAGTACTTC. The V call is TRBV6-1, the J call TRBJ2-5; unclear D gene. Gene TRBJ2-7 matches the end of the DNA better, so the J call may be wrong. The V gene's germline CDR1 is MNHNS and CDR2 SASEGT. The CDR3 is made up of 14 amino acids.

The rearrangement joins TRBV18 to TRBJ2-7, with a tentative D call TRBD2 (5 bases). CDR1 is KGHSH, CDR2 LQKENI, per germline. With 0 bases removed from V and 1 base from J, the gap between germline ends came to 19 bases. This CDR3 region has 18 residues. CDR3 protein: CASSPPRAADRRSYEQYF. In DNA, the CDR3 is TGTGCCAGCTCACCACCGAGGGCCGCGGACCGCCGGTCCTACGAGCAGTACTTC.